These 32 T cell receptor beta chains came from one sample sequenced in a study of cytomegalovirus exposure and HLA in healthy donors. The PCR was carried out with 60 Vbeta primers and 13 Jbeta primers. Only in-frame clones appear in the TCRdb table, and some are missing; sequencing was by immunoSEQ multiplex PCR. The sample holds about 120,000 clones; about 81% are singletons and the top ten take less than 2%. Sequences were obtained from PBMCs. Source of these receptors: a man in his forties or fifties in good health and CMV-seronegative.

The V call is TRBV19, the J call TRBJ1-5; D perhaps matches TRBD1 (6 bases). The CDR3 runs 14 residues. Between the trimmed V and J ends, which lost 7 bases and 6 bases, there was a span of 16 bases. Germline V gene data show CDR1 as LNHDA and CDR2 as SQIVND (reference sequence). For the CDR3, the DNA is TGTGCCAGTATCGGGCTTGGGGGCGGTCAGCCCCAGCATTTT. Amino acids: CASIGLGGGQPQHF.

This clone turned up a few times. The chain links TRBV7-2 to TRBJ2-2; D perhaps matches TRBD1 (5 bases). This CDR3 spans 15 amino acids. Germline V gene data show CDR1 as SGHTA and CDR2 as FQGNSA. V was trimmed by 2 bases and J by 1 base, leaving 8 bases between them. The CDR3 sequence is CASSLPQGNTGELFF. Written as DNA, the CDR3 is TGTGCCAGCAGCTTACCCCAGGGGAACACCGGGGAGCTGTTTTTT.

CDR3 nucleotides: TGCGCCAGCAGCCAAGGGGGACAGGCCTACAATGAGCAGTTCTTC. Encoded protein: CASSQGGQAYNEQFF. The chain links TRBV4-1 to TRBJ2-1; TRBD1 matches 8 bases. Germline loops: CDR1 MGHRA, CDR2 YSYEKL. CDR3 size: 15 residues. V lost 1 base, J lost 2 bases, and 1 base stayed unmatched.

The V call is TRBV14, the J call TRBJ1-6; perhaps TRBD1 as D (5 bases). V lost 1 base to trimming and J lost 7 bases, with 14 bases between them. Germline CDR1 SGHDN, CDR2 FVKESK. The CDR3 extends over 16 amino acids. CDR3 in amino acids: CASSQVGRGLNSPLHF. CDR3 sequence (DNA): TGTGCCAGCAGCCAAGTGGGGCGGGGGTTAAATTCACCCCTCCACTTT.

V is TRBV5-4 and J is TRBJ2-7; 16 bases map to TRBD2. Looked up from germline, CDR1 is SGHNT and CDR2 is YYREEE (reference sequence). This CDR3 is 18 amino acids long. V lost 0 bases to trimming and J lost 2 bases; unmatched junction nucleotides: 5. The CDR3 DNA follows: TGTGCCAGCAGCTTGGCCTTGGGGACTAGCGGGAGGGCCTACGAGCAGTACTTC. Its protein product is CASSLALGTSGRAYEQYF.

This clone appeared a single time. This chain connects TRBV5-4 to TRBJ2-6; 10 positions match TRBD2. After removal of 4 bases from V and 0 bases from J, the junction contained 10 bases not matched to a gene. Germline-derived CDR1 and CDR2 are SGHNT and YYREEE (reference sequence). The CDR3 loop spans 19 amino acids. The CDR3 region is CASSLEYLAGVSGANVLTF. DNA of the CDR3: TGTGCCAGCAGCCTGGAGTATCTAGCGGGGGTCTCTGGGGCCAACGTCCTGACTTTC.

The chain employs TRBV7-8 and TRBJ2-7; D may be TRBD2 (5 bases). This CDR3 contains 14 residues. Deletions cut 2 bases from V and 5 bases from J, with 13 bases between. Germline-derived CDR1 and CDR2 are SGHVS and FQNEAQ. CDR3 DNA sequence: TGTGCCAGCAGCTTACTCGGCACGGGGAACGAGCAGTACTTC. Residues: CASSLLGTGNEQYF.

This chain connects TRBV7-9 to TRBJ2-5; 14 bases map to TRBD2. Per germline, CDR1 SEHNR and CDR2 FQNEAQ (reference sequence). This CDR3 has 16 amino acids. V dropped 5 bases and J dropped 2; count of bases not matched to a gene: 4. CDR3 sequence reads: CASSEGTSGRQETQYF. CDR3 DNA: TGTGCCAGCAGCGAGGGGACTAGCGGGAGACAAGAGACCCAGTACTTC.

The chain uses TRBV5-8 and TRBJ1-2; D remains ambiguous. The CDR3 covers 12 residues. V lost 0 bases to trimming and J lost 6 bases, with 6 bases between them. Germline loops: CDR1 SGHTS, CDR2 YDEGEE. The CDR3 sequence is CASSLVENGYTF. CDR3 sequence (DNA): TGTGCCAGCAGCTTGGTGGAGAATGGCTACACCTTC.

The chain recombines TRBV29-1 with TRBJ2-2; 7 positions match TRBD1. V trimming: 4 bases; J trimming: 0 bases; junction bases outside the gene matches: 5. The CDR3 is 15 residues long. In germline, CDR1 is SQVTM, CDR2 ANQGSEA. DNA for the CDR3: TGCAGCGTTGGCCGACAGGGACCGAACACCGGGGAGCTGTTTTTT. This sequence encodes CSVGRQGPNTGELFF.

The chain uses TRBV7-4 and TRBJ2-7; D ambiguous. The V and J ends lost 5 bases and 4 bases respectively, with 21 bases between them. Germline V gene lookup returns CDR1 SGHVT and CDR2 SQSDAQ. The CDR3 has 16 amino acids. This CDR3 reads CASSPGCPGMEYEQYF. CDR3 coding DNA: TGTGCCAGCAGCCCCGGATGTCCAGGAATGGAATACGAGCAGTACTTC.

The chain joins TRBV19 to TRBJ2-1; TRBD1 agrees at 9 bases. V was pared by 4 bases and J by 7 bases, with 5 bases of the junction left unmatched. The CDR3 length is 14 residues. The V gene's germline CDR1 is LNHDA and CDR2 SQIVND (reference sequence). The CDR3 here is CASSTDRGRNEQFF. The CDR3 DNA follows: TGTGCCAGTAGTACGGACAGGGGTCGGAATGAGCAGTTCTTC.

CDR3 protein: CASSLASRVVGEQFF. CDR3 sequence (DNA): TGTGCCAGCAGCTTGGCCTCCCGGGTTGTAGGTGAGCAGTTCTTC. This chain joins TRBV7-2 and TRBJ2-1, with unresolved D. Per the germline V gene, CDR1 is SGHTA and CDR2 is FQGNSA. This CDR3 has 15 amino acids. V was clipped by 3 bases and J by 9 bases, with 18 bases between them.

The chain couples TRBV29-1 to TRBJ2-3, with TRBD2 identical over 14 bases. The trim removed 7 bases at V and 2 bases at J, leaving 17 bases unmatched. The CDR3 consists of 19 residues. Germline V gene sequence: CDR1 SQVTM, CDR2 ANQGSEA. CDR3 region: CSARLTPGTSGSYTDTQYF. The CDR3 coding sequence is TGCAGCGCCCGACTCACCCCCGGGACTAGCGGGAGTTACACAGATACGCAGTATTTT.

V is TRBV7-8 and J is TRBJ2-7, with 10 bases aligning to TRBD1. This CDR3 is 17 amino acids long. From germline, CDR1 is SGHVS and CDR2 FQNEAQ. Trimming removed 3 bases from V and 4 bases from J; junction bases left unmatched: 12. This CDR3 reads CASSFPRGTGEVYEQYF. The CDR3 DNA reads TGTGCCAGCAGCTTCCCCCGGGGGACAGGGGAAGTTTACGAGCAGTACTTC.

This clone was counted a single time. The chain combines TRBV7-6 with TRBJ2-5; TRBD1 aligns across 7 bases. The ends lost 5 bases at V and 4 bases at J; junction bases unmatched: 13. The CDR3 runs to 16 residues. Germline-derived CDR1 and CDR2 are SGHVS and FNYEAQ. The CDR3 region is CASSIYHRGSAETQYF. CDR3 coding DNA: TGTGCCAGCAGCATCTATCACAGGGGCTCGGCAGAGACCCAGTACTTC. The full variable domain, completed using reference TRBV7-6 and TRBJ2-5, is GAGVSQSPRYKVTKRGQDVALRCDPISGHVSLYWYRQALGQGPEFLTYFNYEAQQDKSGLPNDRFSAERPEGSISTLTIQRTEQRDSAMYRCASSIYHRGSAETQYFGPGTRLLVL.

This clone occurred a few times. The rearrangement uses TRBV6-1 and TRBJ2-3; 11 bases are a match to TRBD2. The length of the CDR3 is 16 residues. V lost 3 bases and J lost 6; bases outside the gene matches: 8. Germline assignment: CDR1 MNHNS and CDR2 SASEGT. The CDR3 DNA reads TGTGCCAGCAGTGACGCGATAGCGGGAGGGCCGGATACGCAGTATTTT. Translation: CASSDAIAGGPDTQYF.

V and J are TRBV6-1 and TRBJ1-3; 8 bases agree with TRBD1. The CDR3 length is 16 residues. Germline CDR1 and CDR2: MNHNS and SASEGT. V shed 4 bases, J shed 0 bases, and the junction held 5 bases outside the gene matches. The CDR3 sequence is CASSAYRGISGNTIYF. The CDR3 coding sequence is TGTGCCAGCAGTGCCTACAGGGGGATCTCTGGAAACACCATATATTTT.

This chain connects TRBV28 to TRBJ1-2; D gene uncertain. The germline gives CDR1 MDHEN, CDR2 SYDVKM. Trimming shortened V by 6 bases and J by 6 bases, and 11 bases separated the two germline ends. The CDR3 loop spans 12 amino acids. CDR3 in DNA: TGTGCCAGCAGACCGATTCAGGATGGCTACACCTTC. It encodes CASRPIQDGYTF.

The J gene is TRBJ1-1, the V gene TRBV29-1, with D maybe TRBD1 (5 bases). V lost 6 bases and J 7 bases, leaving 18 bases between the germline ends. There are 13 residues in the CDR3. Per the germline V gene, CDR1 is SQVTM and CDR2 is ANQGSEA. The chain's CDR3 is CSVRDAWRGEAFF. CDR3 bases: TGCAGCGTGAGGGACGCCTGGAGGGGTGAAGCTTTCTTT. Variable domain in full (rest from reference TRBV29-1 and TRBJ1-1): SAVISQKPSRDICQRGTSLTIQCQVDSQVTMMFWYRQQPGQSLTLIATANQGSEATYESGFVIDKFPISRPNLTFSTLTVSNMSPEDSSIYLCSVRDAWRGEAFFGQGTRLTVV.

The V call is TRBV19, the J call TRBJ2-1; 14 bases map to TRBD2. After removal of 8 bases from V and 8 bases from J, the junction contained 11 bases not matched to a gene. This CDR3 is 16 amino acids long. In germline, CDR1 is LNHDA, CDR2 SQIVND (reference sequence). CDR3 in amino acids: CASLRLAGGQEDEQFF. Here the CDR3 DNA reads TGTGCCAGTTTGAGACTAGCGGGAGGGCAAGAGGATGAGCAGTTCTTC.

CDR3 sequence reads: CASSVSGLVIYNEQFF. The CDR3 region has the DNA TGTGCCAGCAGCGTTTCAGGACTAGTGATTTACAATGAGCAGTTCTTC. The chain combines TRBV9 with TRBJ2-1, with TRBD2 matching over 7 bases. V gave up 2 bases and J gave up 4 bases; unmatched junction bases: 9. Germline V gene data show CDR1 as SGDLS and CDR2 as YYNGEE. The CDR3 runs 16 residues.

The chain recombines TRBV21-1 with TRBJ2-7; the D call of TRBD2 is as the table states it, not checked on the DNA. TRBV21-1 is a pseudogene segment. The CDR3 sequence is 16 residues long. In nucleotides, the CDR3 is TGTGCCAGCAGCAAACTAGGACTAGCCGGATCCTACGAGCAGTACTTC. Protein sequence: CASSKLGLAGSYEQYF.

This CDR3 is CASSALGRGLHTDTQYF. CDR3 sequence (DNA): TGTGCCAGTTCCGCTCTCGGCAGGGGTCTTCACACAGATACGCAGTATTTT. The rearrangement joins TRBV19 to TRBJ2-3, with D possibly TRBD1 on 6 matching bases. Germline V gene lookup returns CDR1 LNHDA and CDR2 SQIVND (reference sequence). This CDR3 region has 17 residues. V lost 8 bases to trimming and J lost 2 bases, with 23 bases between them.

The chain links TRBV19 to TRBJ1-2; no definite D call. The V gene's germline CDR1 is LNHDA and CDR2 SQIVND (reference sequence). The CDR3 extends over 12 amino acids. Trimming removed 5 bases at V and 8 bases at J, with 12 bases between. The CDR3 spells CASSGPSVGYTF. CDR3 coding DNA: TGTGCCAGTAGTGGGCCCTCGGTGGGCTACACCTTC.

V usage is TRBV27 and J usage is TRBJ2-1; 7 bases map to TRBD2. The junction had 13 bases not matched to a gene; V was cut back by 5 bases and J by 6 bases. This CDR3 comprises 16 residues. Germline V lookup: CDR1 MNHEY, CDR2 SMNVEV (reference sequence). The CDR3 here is CASSPRWTSGGNEQFF. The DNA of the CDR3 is TGTGCCAGCAGTCCGCGTTGGACTAGTGGCGGCAATGAGCAGTTCTTC.

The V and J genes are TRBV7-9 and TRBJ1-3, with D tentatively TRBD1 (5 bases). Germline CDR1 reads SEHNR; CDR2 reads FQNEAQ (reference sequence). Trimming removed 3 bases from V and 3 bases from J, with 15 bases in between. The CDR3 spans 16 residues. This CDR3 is CASSFGRVGSGNTIYF. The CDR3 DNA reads TGTGCCAGCAGCTTCGGCAGGGTAGGAAGTGGAAACACCATATATTTT.

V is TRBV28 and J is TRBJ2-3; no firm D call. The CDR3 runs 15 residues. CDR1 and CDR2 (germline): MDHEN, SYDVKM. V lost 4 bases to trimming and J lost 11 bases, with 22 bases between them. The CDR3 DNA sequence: TGTGCCAGCAGTTCCCGGCACGCGACTGATATGGAGCAGTATTTT. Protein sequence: CASSSRHATDMEQYF.

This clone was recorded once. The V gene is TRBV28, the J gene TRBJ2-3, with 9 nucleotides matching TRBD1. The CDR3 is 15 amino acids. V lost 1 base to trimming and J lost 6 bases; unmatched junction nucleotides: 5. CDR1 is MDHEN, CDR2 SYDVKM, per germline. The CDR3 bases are TGTGCCAGCAGTTTATCGGGACAGGGCCCCGATACGCAGTATTTT. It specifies CASSLSGQGPDTQYF.

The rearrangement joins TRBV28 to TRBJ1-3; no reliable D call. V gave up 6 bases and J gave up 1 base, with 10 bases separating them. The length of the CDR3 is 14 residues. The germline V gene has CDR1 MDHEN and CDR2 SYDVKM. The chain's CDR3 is CASSLPRSGNTIYF. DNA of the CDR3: TGTGCCAGCAGCCTACCCAGGTCTGGAAACACCATATATTTT.

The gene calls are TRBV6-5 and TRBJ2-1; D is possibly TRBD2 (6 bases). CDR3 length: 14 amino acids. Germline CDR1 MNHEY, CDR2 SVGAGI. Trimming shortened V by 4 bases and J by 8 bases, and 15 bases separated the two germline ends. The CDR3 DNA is TGTGCCAGCAGTTCCCGGAGGGCCGTCGATGAGCAGTTCTTC. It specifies CASSSRRAVDEQFF.

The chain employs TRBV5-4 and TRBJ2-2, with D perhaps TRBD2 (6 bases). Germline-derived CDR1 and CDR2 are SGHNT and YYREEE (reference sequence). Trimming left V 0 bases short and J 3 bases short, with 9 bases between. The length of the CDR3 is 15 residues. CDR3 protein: CASSLGRRDTGELFF. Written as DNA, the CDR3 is TGTGCCAGCAGCTTGGGGCGGAGGGACACCGGGGAGCTGTTTTTT.